A selection of T cell receptor beta chains follows, all from one sample in a study of shared T cell receptors in the human thymus. The protocol was immunoSEQ multiplex PCR, while the TCRdb copy is restricted to in-frame clones and leaves out a portion. The sample records roughly 700,000 clones, approximately 90% being singletons. This sample also appeared in a second study, on human thymus T cells.

The source material was thymocytes. These receptor sequences come from a boy under three years old with a congenital heart defect. CDR3s include the opening cysteine and the closing phenylalanine or tryptophan. D genes are given only for firm matches. Only some rows state a clone size, as once, few, many or a class for expanded clones.

>.|.|TRBV5-4|15|TRBJ2-7
CASSLLGLGSYEQYF
TGTGCCAGCAGCTTGTTAGGTTTGGGCTCCTACGAGCAGTACTTC
>.|TRBD1|TRBV25-1|17|TRBJ2-6
CASSADRGDGGANVLTF
TGTGCCAGCAGTGCCGACAGGGGAGATGGTGGGGCCAACGTCCTGACTTTC
>.|TRBD1|TRBV27|19|TRBJ1-1
CASRISPGQVSMRNTEAFF
TGTGCCAGCAGAATCTCCCCGGGACAGGTGTCCATGAGGAACACTGAAGCTTTCTTT
>.|.|TRBV28|11|TRBJ2-7
CATAWGHEQYF
TGTGCCACCGCGTGGGGCCACGAGCAGTACTTC
>.|.|TRBV29-1|13|TRBJ1-2
CSVETGGIGGYTF
TGCAGCGTTGAGACTGGGGGGATTGGTGGCTACACCTTC
>.|.|TRBV18|12|TRBJ1-1
CASSEGTTEAFF
TGTGCCAGCTCAGAGGGTACCACTGAAGCTTTCTTT
>.|TRBD2|TRBV7-6|18|TRBJ2-7
CASSFQLAGGPFSYEQYF
TGTGCCAGCAGCTTCCAACTAGCGGGAGGCCCTTTCTCCTACGAGCAGTACTTC
>.|TRBD2|TRBV14|17|TRBJ2-7
CASSHGTSGYRSYEQYF
TGTGCCAGCAGCCATGGGACTAGCGGATACCGATCCTACGAGCAGTACTTC
>few|.|TRBV19|13|TRBJ2-7
CASKDGHSYEQYF
TGTGCCAGTAAGGACGGACACTCCTACGAGCAGTACTTC
>.|.|TRBV7-2|13|TRBJ2-7
CASSLAVGGEQYF
TGTGCCAGCAGCTTGGCCGTTGGCGGCGAGCAGTACTTC
>.|TRBD2|TRBV7-9|18|TRBJ2-2
CASSHTSGLADNTGELFF
TGTGCCAGCAGCCATACGTCGGGACTAGCCGACAACACCGGGGAGCTGTTTTTT
>.|TRBD1|TRBV10-3|16|TRBJ2-7
CAISEPRTGKGCEQYF
TGTGCCATCAGTGAGCCCAGGACAGGGAAGGGGTGCGAGCAGTACTTC
>.|TRBD2|TRBV29-1|13|TRBJ2-1
CSGLAGGQNEQFF
TGCAGCGGTTTAGCGGGAGGGCAAAATGAGCAGTTCTTC
>once|TRBD2|TRBV5-1|15|TRBJ2-2
CASSLEAGGPGELFF
TGCGCCAGCAGCTTGGAAGCGGGAGGCCCCGGGGAGCTGTTTTTT
>.|.|TRBV4-3|17|TRBJ2-7
CASSQGLGRDRRYEQYF
TGCGCCAGCAGCCAAGGGCTCGGGCGGGATAGGCGGTACGAGCAGTACTTC
>.|.|TRBV9|14|TRBJ2-7
CASSPSGPGSEQYF
TGTGCCAGCAGCCCCAGCGGGCCAGGGTCCGAGCAGTACTTC
>.|.|TRBV27|19|TRBJ2-2
CASPLALPGPPYNTGELFF
TGTGCCAGCCCCCTAGCCCTCCCGGGTCCCCCTTATAACACCGGGGAGCTGTTTTTT
>.|.|TRBV7-7|15|TRBJ2-1
CASSLDRTSYNEQFF
TGTGCCAGCAGCCTAGACAGGACCTCCTACAATGAGCAGTTCTTC